This T cell receptor beta chain was sequenced in a study of patients and donors after allogeneic stem cell transplantation. TCRdb called the RT-PCR reads again in MiXCR, with one record for every CDR3 protein. The table shows fewer than 500,000 distinct CDR3 sequences, with around 15% occurring only once. The sample holds a few counts of this clonotype. This CDR3 spans 17 amino acids. Germline V CDR1 and CDR2: MNHNS, SASEGT. The germline V and J ends were trimmed by 5 bases and 3 bases, with 23 bases remaining between them. The source of this sequence is a human donor who was either an allogeneic HSCT recipient or a stem cell or donor lymphocyte infusion donor (not recorded which). It is not recorded whose cells these are; they may come from a transplant donor. V usage is TRBV6-1 and J usage is TRBJ2-7; D is unresolved. Source material: blood, either unsorted or a sorted T cell fraction (not recorded which). The CDR3 protein is CASSTSPQYSEGYEQYF. The CDR3 DNA sequence: TGTGCCAGCAGTACTTCACCCCAGTATTCGGAAGGCTACGAGCAGTACTTC.